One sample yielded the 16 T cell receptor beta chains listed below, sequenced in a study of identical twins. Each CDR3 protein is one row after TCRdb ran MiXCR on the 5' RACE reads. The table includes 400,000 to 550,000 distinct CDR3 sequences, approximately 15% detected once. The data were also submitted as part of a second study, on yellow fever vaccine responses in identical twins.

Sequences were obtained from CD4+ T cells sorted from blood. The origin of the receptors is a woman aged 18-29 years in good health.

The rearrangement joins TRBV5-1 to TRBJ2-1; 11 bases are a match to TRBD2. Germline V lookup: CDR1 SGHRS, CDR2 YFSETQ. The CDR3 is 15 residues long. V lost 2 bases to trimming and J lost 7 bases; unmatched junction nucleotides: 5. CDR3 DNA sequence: TGCGCCAGCAGCTTTTCTATAGCGGGGGGGAATGAGCAGTTCTTC. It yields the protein CASSFSIAGGNEQFF.

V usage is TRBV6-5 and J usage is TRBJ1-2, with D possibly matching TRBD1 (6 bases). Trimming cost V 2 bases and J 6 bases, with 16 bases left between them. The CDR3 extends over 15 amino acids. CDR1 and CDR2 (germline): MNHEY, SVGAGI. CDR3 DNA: TGTGCCAGCAGTTACCGGGACATCGACCCTAATGGCTACACCTTC. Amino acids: CASSYRDIDPNGYTF.

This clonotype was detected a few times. The CDR3 bases are TGTGCCAGCAGTTTATTGAGAAATTACAATGAGCAGTTCTTC. This encodes CASSLLRNYNEQFF. The rearrangement uses TRBV27 and TRBJ2-1; D is uncertain. The CDR3 is 14 residues long. Germline V gene data show CDR1 as MNHEY and CDR2 as SMNVEV (reference sequence). Between the trimmed V and J ends, which lost 1 base and 4 bases, there was a span of 8 bases.

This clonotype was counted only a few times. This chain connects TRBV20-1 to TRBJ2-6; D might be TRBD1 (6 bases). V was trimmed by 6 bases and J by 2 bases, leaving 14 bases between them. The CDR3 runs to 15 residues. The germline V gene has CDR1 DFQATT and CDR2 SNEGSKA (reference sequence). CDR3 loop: CSASHQGTGANVLTF. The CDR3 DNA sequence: TGCAGTGCGTCCCACCAGGGGACTGGGGCCAACGTCCTGACTTTC.

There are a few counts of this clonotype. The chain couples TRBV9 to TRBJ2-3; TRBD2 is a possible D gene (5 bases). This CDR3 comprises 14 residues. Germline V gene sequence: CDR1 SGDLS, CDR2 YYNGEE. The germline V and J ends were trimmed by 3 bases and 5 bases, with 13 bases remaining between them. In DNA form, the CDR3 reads TGTGCCAGCAGCGCAGCGTCGGGAATAGATACGCAGTATTTT. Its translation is CASSAASGIDTQYF.

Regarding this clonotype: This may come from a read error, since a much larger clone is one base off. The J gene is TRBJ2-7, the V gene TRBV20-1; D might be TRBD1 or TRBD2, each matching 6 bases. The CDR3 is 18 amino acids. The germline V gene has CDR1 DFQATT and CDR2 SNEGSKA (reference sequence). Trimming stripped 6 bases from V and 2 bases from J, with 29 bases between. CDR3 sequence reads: CSARKLGGEGRATYEQYF. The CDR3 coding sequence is TGCAGTGCCAGGAAGCTGGGGGGCGAGGGTAGAGCCACCTACGAGCAGTACTTC.

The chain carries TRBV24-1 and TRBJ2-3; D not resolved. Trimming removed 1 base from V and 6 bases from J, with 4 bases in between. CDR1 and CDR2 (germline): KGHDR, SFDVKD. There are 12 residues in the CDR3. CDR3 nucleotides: TGTGCCACCAGTGATTTATCGGATACGCAGTATTTT. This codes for CATSDLSDTQYF.

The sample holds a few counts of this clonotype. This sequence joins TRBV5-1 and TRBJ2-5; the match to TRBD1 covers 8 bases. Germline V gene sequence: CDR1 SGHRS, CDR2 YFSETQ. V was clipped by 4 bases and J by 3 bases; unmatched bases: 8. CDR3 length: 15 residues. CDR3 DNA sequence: TGCGCCAGCAGCCCGCCCGGACAGGGTGAAGAGACCCAGTACTTC. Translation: CASSPPGQGEETQYF.

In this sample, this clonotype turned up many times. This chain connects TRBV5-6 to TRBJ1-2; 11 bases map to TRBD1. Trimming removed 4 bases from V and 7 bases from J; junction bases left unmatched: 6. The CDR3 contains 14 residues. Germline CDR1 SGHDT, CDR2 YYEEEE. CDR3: CASSTGQGARGYTF. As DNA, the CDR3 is TGTGCCAGCAGCACCGGACAGGGGGCTCGTGGCTACACCTTC.

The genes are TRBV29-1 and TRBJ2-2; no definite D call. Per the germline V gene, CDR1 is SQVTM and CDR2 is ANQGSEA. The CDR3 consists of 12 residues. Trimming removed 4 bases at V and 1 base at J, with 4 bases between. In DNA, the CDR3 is TGCAGCGTTGGAGGGAACACCGGGGAGCTGTTTTTT. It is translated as CSVGGNTGELFF.

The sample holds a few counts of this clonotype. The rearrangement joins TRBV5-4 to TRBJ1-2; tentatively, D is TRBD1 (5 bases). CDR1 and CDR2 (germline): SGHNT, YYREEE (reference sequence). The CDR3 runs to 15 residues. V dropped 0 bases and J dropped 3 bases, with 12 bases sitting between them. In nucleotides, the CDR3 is TGTGCCAGCAGCTTGGTATCCAGGGTGGACTATGGCTACACCTTC. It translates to CASSLVSRVDYGYTF.

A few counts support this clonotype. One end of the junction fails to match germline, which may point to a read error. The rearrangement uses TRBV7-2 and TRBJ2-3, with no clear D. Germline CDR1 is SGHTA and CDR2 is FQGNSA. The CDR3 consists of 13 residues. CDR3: CASSPSLSDTQYF. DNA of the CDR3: TGTGCTAGCAGCCCCTCACTCTCAGATACGCAGTATTTT.

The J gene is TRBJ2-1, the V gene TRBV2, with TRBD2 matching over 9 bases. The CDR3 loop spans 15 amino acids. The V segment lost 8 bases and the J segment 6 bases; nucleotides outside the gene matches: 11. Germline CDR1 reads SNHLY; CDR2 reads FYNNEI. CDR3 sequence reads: CASRPLAGTRNEQFF. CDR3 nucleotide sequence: TGTGCCAGCCGACCCCTAGCGGGAACGCGCAATGAGCAGTTCTTC.

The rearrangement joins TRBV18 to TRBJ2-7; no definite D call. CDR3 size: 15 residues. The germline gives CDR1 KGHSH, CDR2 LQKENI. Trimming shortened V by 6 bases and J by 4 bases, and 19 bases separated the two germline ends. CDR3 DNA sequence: TGTGCCAGCTCTTCGGGTCCCGGACCGTCATACGAGCAGTACTTC. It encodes CASSSGPGPSYEQYF.

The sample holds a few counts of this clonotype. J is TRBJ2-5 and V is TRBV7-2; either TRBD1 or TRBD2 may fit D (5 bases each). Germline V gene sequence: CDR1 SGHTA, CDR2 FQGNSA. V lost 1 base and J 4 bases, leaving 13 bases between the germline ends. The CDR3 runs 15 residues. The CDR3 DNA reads TGTGCCAGCAGCTTAGTGAGGGGTAGTGGAGAGACCCAGTACTTC. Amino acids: CASSLVRGSGETQYF.

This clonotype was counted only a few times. Here the CDR3 DNA reads TGCGCCAGCAGCCAAGATGGCCTAGCGGGATCCTCCCCAGAGACCCAGTACTTC. It yields the protein CASSQDGLAGSSPETQYF. The chain is built from TRBV4-1 and TRBJ2-5, with TRBD2 matching over 9 bases. Trimming took 0 bases from V and 4 from J; bases not matched to a gene: 12. The CDR3 is 18 amino acids. Germline V gene data show CDR1 as MGHRA and CDR2 as YSYEKL.